The TCR beta chain under discussion was sequenced for a study of cytomegalovirus exposure and HLA in healthy donors. For this clone: Its antigen is currently unknown.

With 60 Vbeta and 13 Jbeta primers, the PCR was carried out. TCRdb's copy holds only in-frame clones and misses some; the assay was immunoSEQ multiplex PCR. The sample lists 100,000 to 150,000 clones, 75% to 85% occurring once. Points from the study as a whole: Most TCR beta V segments were productive about 90% or about 30% of the time in an earlier analysis.

At collection, donors were nominally healthy, but unrecorded immune exposures were probable. V lost 2 bases and J 6 bases, leaving 14 bases between the germline ends. Germline assignment: CDR1 MNHEY and CDR2 SVGAGI. This CDR3 has 14 amino acids. The receptor was derived from a girl aged 2 to 10 in good health and CMV-seronegative. Sequencing was performed on PBMCs. This chain links TRBV6-5 with TRBJ2-7; possibly TRBD1 for D (6 bases). CDR3 bases: TGTGCCAGCAGTTACCAAACAGGGCCGGGCGAGCAGTACTTC. This sequence encodes CASSYQTGPGEQYF.